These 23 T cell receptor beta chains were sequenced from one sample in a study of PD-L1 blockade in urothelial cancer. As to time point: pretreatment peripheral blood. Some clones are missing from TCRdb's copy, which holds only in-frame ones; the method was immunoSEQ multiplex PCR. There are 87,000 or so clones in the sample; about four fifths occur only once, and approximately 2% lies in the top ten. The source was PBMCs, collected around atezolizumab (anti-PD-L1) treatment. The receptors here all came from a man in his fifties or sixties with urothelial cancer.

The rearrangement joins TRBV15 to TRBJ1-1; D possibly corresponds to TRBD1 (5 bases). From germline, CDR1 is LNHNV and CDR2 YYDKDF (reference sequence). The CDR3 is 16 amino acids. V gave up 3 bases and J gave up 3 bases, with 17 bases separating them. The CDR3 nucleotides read TGTGCCACCAGCAGTAGGGGTGGAGACATCGACACTGAAGCTTTCTTT. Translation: CATSSRGGDIDTEAFF.

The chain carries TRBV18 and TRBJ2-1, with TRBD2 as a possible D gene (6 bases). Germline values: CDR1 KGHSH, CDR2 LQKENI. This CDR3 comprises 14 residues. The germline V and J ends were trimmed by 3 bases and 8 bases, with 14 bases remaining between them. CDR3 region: CASSPLGRTDEQFF. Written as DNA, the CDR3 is TGTGCCAGCTCACCTTTAGGGAGGACCGATGAGCAGTTCTTC.

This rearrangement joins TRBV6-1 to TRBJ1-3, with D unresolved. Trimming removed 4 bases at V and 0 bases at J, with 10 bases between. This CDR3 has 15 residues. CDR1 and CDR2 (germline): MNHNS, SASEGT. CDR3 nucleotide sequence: TGTGCCAGCAGTGTCCTACGCAACTCTGGAAACACCATATATTTT. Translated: CASSVLRNSGNTIYF.

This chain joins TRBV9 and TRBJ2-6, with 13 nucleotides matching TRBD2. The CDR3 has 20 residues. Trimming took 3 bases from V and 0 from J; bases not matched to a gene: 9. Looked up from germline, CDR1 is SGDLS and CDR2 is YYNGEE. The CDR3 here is CASSARLAGGSFSGANVLTF. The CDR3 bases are TGTGCCAGCAGCGCCAGACTAGCGGGAGGTTCCTTCTCTGGGGCCAACGTCCTGACTTTC.

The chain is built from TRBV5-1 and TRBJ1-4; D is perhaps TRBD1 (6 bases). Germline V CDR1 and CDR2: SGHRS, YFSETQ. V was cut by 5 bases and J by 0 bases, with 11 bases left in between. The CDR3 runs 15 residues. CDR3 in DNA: TGCGCCAGCAGTACAGGGCCTACAACTAATGAAAAACTGTTTTTT. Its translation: CASSTGPTTNEKLFF.

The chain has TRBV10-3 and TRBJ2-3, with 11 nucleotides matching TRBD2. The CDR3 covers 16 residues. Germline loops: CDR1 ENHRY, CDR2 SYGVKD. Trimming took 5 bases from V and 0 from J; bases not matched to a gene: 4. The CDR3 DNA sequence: TGTGCCATCAGTAGCACTAGCGGGAGAAGCACAGATACGCAGTATTTT. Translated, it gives CAISSTSGRSTDTQYF.

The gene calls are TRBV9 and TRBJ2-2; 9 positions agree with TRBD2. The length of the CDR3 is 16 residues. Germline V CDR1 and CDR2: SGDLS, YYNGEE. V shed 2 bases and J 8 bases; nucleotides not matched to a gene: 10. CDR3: CASSVLPAGGLGELFF. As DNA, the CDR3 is TGTGCCAGCAGCGTTTTGCCAGCGGGGGGCCTAGGGGAGCTGTTTTTT.

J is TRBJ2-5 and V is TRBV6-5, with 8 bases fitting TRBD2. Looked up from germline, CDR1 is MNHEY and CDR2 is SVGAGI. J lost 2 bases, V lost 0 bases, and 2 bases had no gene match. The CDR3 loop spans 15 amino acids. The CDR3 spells CASSYSGTRQETQYF. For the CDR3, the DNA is TGTGCCAGCAGTTACTCAGGGACTAGACAAGAGACCCAGTACTTC.

CDR3 amino acids: CASSPLGQGVRAPEAFF. In DNA form, the CDR3 reads TGTGCCAGCAGCCCGTTGGGACAGGGAGTAAGGGCCCCTGAAGCTTTCTTT. The J gene is TRBJ1-1, the V gene TRBV7-9, with 9 bases aligning to TRBD1. The CDR3 has 17 amino acids. V was pared by 5 bases and J by 6 bases, with 16 bases of the junction left unmatched. Looked up from germline, CDR1 is SEHNR and CDR2 is FQNEAQ (reference sequence).

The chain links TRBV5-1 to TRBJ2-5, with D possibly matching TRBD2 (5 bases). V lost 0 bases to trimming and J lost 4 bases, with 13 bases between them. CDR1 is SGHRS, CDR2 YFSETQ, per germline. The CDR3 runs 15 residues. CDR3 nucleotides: TGCGCCAGCAGCTTGGCCGGCGGGTCCCGAGAGACCCAGTACTTC. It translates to CASSLAGGSRETQYF. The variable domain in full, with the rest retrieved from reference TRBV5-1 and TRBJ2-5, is KAGVTQTPRYLIKTRGQQVTLSCSPISGHRSVSWYQQTPGQGLQFLFEYFSETQRNKGNFPGRFSGRQFSNSRSEMNVSTLELGDSALYLCASSLAGGSRETQYFGPGTRLLVL.

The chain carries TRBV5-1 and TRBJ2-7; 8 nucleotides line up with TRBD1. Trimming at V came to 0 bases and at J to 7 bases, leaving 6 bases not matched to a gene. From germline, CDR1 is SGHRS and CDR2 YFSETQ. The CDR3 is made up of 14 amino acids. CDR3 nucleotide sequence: TGCGCCAGCAGCTTGGCTCAGGGGGCGGGGGAGCAGTACTTC. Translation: CASSLAQGAGEQYF.

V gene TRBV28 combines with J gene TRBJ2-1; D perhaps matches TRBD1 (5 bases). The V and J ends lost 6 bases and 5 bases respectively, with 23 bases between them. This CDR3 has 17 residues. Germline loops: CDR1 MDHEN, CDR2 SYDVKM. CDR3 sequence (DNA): TGTGCCAGCAGCAATAGTAAATTAGGACATCCAAACAATGAGCAGTTCTTC. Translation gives CASSNSKLGHPNNEQFF.

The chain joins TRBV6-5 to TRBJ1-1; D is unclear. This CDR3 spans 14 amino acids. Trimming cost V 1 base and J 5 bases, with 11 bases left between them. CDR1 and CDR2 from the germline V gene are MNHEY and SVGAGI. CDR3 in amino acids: CASSYLQSGTEAFF. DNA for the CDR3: TGTGCCAGCAGTTACTTACAGTCCGGAACTGAAGCTTTCTTT.

CDR3 DNA: TGTGCCAGTAGTTCTCCGGCGGGGGGGGTGGAAAAACTGTTTTTT. Amino acid sequence: CASSSPAGGVEKLFF. This chain connects TRBV19 to TRBJ1-4, with TRBD1 as a possible D gene (5 bases). Trimming pared 5 bases from V and 8 bases from J, leaving 18 bases between. Germline V gene sequence: CDR1 LNHDA, CDR2 SQIVND (reference sequence). The CDR3 sequence is 15 residues long. The variable domain in full, completed from reference TRBV19 and TRBJ1-4, reads DGGITQSPKYLFRKEGQNVTLSCEQNLNHDAMYWYRQDPGQGLRLIYYSQIVNDFQKGDIAEGYSVSREKKESFPLTVTSAQKNPTAFYLCASSSPAGGVEKLFFGSGTQLSVL.

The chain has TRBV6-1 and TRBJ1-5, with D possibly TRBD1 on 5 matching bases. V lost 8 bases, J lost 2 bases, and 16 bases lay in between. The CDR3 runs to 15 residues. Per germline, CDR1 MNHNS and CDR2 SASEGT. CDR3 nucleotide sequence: TGTGCCAGCCGAAGGGTGGGGCAGGGCAATCAGCCCCAGCATTTT. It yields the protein CASRRVGQGNQPQHF.

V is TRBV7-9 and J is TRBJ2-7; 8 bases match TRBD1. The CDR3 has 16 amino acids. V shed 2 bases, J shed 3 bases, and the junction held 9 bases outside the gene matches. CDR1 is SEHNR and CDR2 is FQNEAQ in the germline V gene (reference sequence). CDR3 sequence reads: CASSLSPGQGSYEQYF. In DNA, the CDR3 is TGTGCCAGCAGCTTATCTCCAGGACAGGGAAGCTACGAGCAGTACTTC.

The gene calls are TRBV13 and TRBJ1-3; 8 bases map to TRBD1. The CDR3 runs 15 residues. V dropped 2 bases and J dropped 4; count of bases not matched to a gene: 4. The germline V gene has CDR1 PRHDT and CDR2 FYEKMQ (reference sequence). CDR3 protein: CASSLSGTGGNTIYF. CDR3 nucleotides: TGTGCCAGCAGCTTATCCGGGACAGGAGGAAACACCATATATTTT.

In DNA form, the CDR3 reads TGCGCCAGCAGCCATCTGGCTAGCGGCAGCACAGATACGCAGTATTTT. Residues: CASSHLASGSTDTQYF. This rearrangement joins TRBV4-1 to TRBJ2-3; 7 bases align to TRBD2. Per germline, CDR1 MGHRA and CDR2 YSYEKL. The CDR3 loop spans 16 amino acids. Trimming took 3 bases from V and 0 from J; bases not matched to a gene: 6.

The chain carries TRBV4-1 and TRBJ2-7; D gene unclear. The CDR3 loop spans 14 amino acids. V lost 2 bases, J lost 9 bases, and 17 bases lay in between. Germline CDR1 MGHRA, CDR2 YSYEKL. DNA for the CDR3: TGCGCCAGCAGCCAATCTGATACGAGTCCCGGGCAGTACTTC. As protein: CASSQSDTSPGQYF.

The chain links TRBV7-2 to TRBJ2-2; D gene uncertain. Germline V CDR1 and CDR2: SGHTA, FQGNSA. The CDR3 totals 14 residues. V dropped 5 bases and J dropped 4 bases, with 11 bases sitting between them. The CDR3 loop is CASSLTYSTGELFF. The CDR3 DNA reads TGTGCCAGCAGCCTCACGTACAGCACCGGGGAGCTGTTTTTT.

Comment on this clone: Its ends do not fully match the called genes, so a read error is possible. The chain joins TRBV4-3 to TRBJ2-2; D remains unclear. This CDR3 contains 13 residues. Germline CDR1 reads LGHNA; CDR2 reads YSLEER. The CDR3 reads CASSKDRTGELFF. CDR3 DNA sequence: TGCGCCAGCAGCAAAGACCGTACCGGGGAGCTGTTTTTT.

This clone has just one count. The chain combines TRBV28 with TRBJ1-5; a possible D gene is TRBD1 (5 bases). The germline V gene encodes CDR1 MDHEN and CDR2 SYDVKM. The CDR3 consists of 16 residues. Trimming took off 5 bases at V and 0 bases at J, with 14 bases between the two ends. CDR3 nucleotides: TGTGCCAGCAGTCCGAGGGACTTTTATAGCAATCAGCCCCAGCATTTT. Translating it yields CASSPRDFYSNQPQHF.

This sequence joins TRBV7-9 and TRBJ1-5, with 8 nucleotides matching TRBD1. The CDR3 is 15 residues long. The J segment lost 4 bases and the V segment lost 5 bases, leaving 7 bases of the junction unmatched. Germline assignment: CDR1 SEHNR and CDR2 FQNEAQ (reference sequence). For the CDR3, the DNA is TGTGCCAGCAGCCCGACAGGGGATTTTAATCAGCCCCAGCATTTT. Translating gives CASSPTGDFNQPQHF.